The present T cell receptor beta chain was sequenced within a study of blood T cell repertoires in COVID-19. Authors' analysis steps: Counts of nucleated cells, estimated from reference gene primer amplification, were obtained. Data came from immunoSEQ multiplex PCR; TCRdb stores just in-frame clones and leaves some out. That table furnishes V, J and clone size, whereas the DNA furnished D and trimming. The table records over 350,000 clones, around nine tenths of them present only once. Only one count was recorded for this clone. CDR1 SGHVS and CDR2 FNYEAQ come from the germline V gene. Deletions cut 3 bases from V and 0 bases from J, with 11 bases between. The CDR3 is 16 amino acids.

The sequenced sample consisted of PBMCs or T cells enriched from blood (not recorded which). The chain carries TRBV7-6 and TRBJ1-4; perhaps TRBD1 as D (6 bases). The clonotype comes from a young woman with acute COVID-19. The CDR3 is CASSLAGATTNEKLFF. In nucleotides, the CDR3 is TGTGCCAGCAGCTTGGCAGGGGCGACAACTAATGAAAAACTGTTTTTT.